These T cell receptor beta chains were read from a single sample in a study of T cell responses to AZD1222 COVID-19 vaccine. Method: immunoSEQ multiplex PCR; TCRdb's copy keeps in-frame clones and lacks some. The repertoire holds roughly 200,000 clones, with around 94% as singletons. The sample here was peripheral blood, taken 28 days after the second dose of the MenACWY control vaccine. The receptors here all came from an adult who received the MenACWY meningococcal vaccine as a control. Both conserved end residues are part of each CDR3. Each record gives: clone size, V gene, D gene, J gene, CDR3 DNA, CDR3 protein. The D gene is left open where the match is weak. Size values are once, few and many counts, or a class for expanded clones, and some rows have none.

clone_size: once
v_call: TRBV28
d_call: -
j_call: TRBJ1-1
cdr3_nt: TGTGCCAGCTCGGGATTGATGAACACTGAAGCTTTCTTT
cdr3_aa: CASSGLMNTEAFF

clone_size: -
v_call: TRBV27
d_call: -
j_call: TRBJ2-5
cdr3_nt: TGTGCCAGCAGTTCCCAGGGTCTCAGGGAGACCCAGTACTTC
cdr3_aa: CASSSQGLRETQYF

clone_size: -
v_call: TRBV11-2
d_call: -
j_call: TRBJ2-1
cdr3_nt: TGTGCCAGCAGCTTAGAGGGGGTCTCGAGGGGCGCCTACAATGAGCAGTTCTTC
cdr3_aa: CASSLEGVSRGAYNEQFF

clone_size: -
v_call: TRBV6-2/TRBV6-3
d_call: -
j_call: TRBJ1-5
cdr3_nt: TGTGCCAGCAGCCTATGGGGAGGGGATCAGCCCCAGCATTTT
cdr3_aa: CASSLWGGDQPQHF

clone_size: once
v_call: TRBV19
d_call: -
j_call: TRBJ2-4
cdr3_nt: TGTGCCAGTAGTGCGGGCCAGATGGGAAACATTCAGTACTTC
cdr3_aa: CASSAGQMGNIQYF

clone_size: -
v_call: TRBV9
d_call: -
j_call: TRBJ2-7
cdr3_nt: TGTGCCAGCAGCGTAGATAAGGCTGGCGAGCAGTACTTC
cdr3_aa: CASSVDKAGEQYF

clone_size: -
v_call: TRBV24-1
d_call: -
j_call: TRBJ2-3
cdr3_nt: TGTGCCACCAGCAGACCGGGGGCGCCAGATACGCAGTATTTT
cdr3_aa: CATSRPGAPDTQYF

clone_size: -
v_call: TRBV7-7
d_call: TRBD1
j_call: TRBJ2-2
cdr3_nt: TGTGCCAGCAGCTTAGGGACAGGGGTTGGCGGGGAGCTGTTTTTT
cdr3_aa: CASSLGTGVGGELFF

clone_size: -
v_call: TRBV7-9
d_call: -
j_call: TRBJ2-5
cdr3_nt: TGTGCCAGCAGCCTTATTCAGGGGCTCCAAGAGACCCAGTACTTC
cdr3_aa: CASSLIQGLQETQYF

clone_size: once
v_call: TRBV6-2/TRBV6-3
d_call: TRBD1
j_call: TRBJ1-5
cdr3_nt: TGTGCCAGCAGTAACCTCGGGACAGTTAATCAGCCCCAGCATTTT
cdr3_aa: CASSNLGTVNQPQHF

clone_size: -
v_call: TRBV9
d_call: TRBD1
j_call: TRBJ2-7
cdr3_nt: TGTGCCAGCAGCCCTTGGAGGGACAGGACAGGGGAGCAGTACTTC
cdr3_aa: CASSPWRDRTGEQYF

clone_size: -
v_call: TRBV6-1
d_call: -
j_call: TRBJ2-7
cdr3_nt: TGTGCCAGCAGTGAATTCGTCAGCGGCCCGTCCTACGAGCAGTACTTC
cdr3_aa: CASSEFVSGPSYEQYF

clone_size: -
v_call: TRBV11-2
d_call: -
j_call: TRBJ2-3
cdr3_nt: TGTGCCAGCAGCTTAGATATGGGAGCAGATACGCAGTATTTT
cdr3_aa: CASSLDMGADTQYF

clone_size: -
v_call: TRBV28
d_call: -
j_call: TRBJ1-1
cdr3_nt: TGTGCCAGCAGTTTACTAGGGGTGCACACTGAAGCTTTCTTT
cdr3_aa: CASSLLGVHTEAFF

clone_size: -
v_call: TRBV11-2
d_call: TRBD2
j_call: TRBJ2-5
cdr3_nt: TGTGCCAGCAGCCGAAAGGGGACTAGCGGGAGTGTGTTTCGGGAGACCCAGTACTTC
cdr3_aa: CASSRKGTSGSVFRETQYF

clone_size: -
v_call: TRBV2
d_call: TRBD1
j_call: TRBJ1-6
cdr3_nt: TGTGCCAGCAGTGAAGCTGGGACAGATAATTCACCCCTCCACTTT
cdr3_aa: CASSEAGTDNSPLHF

clone_size: -
v_call: TRBV5-8
d_call: -
j_call: TRBJ1-5
cdr3_nt: TGTGCCAGCAGCTTACGACAGGGCAATCAGCCCCAGCATTTT
cdr3_aa: CASSLRQGNQPQHF

clone_size: -
v_call: TRBV4-1
d_call: -
j_call: TRBJ1-1
cdr3_nt: TGCGCCAGCAGCCAATCGACCCCCGGGAGCACTGAAGCTTTCTTT
cdr3_aa: CASSQSTPGSTEAFF

clone_size: -
v_call: TRBV4-1
d_call: TRBD1
j_call: TRBJ1-1
cdr3_nt: TGCGCCAGCAGCCAGCCGGGACAGGGATTCTCTGAAGCTTTCTTT
cdr3_aa: CASSQPGQGFSEAFF